Listed here are 26 T cell receptor beta chains from one sample, sequenced in a study of Ad26.COV2.S vaccination and SARS-CoV-2 variants (dated by TCRdb to about 2021). The treatment or condition label, read with the paper, signifies: over 15 received Ad26.COV2.S at low or high dose, single or two shots; 5 received placebo; per-sample allocation not given. For vaccine and placebo recipients, repertoires were sequenced using samples collected on day 63 after the first injection. Libraries were prepared through the immunoSEQ multiplex PCR assay. In TCRdb, the immuneACCESS table is reduced to in-frame sequences with V and J assigned. These tables do not hold every clone; where another copy was compared, an unresolved V gene accounts for under half, and the others remain unexplained. Across this sample there are fewer than 400,000 clones, with 85% to 90% seen only once. The ten largest make up over 5% of the sample.

The specimen comprised peripheral blood, sampled in a trial of Ad26.COV2.S vaccine versus placebo. The source of these receptors is a person between 18 and 59 years old who received the Ad26.COV2.S COVID-19 vaccine or a placebo.

The V gene is TRBV28, the J gene TRBJ1-3, with D unresolved. This CDR3 comprises 16 residues. Germline V gene sequence: CDR1 MDHEN, CDR2 SYDVKM. The ends were cut back, 3 bases at V and 2 bases at J, with 14 bases in the middle. CDR3 loop: CASSFSRGTPGNTIYF. The CDR3 bases are TGTGCCAGCAGTTTTTCCCGGGGTACTCCTGGAAACACCATATATTTT.

This sequence joins TRBV27 and TRBJ1-6; 7 bases line up with TRBD1. The length of the CDR3 is 15 residues. Germline CDR1 and CDR2: MNHEY and SMNVEV (reference sequence). The trim removed 5 bases at V and 7 bases at J, leaving 8 bases unmatched. The CDR3 is CASSPWTGSNSPLHF. CDR3 bases: TGTGCCAGCAGTCCGTGGACAGGATCGAATTCACCCCTCCACTTT.

This clone has more than one count but fewer than ten. The V gene is TRBV7-2, the J gene TRBJ1-1; D remains unclear. V lost 8 bases to trimming and J lost 1 base, with 11 bases between them. The CDR3 consists of 13 residues. The germline gives CDR1 SGHTA, CDR2 FQGNSA. The CDR3: CASASGRNTEAFF. CDR3 nucleotide sequence: TGTGCCAGCGCATCCGGGCGGAACACTGAAGCTTTCTTT.

The V and J genes are TRBV4-3 and TRBJ1-2; D is possibly TRBD1 (5 bases). The length of the CDR3 is 16 residues. The germline V gene has CDR1 LGHNA and CDR2 YSLEER. Trimming took 0 bases from V and 1 from J, leaving 12 bases between them. The CDR3 sequence is CASSQDLWGLNYGYTF. The CDR3 nucleotides read TGCGCCAGCAGCCAAGATTTGTGGGGACTTAACTATGGCTACACCTTC.

This chain connects TRBV9 to TRBJ2-5; the D gene could be TRBD1 or TRBD2 (5 bases each). The CDR3 covers 15 residues. V lost 4 bases to trimming and J lost 2 bases, with 15 bases between them. Germline CDR1 reads SGDLS; CDR2 reads YYNGEE. The CDR3 nucleotides are TGTGCCAGCAGCCCCGTGGGGGTAGGACAAGAGACCCAGTACTTC. Its translation: CASSPVGVGQETQYF.

The chain recombines TRBV18 with TRBJ2-2, with 9 bases aligning to TRBD1. The V gene end was trimmed by 3 bases and the J gene end by 4 bases; junction bases not matched to a gene: 6. The CDR3 extends over 16 amino acids. Germline V gives CDR1 KGHSH, CDR2 LQKENI. The CDR3 spells CASSPGQGSITGELFF. The DNA for the CDR3 is TGTGCCAGCTCACCCGGACAGGGGTCGATCACCGGGGAGCTGTTTTTT.

This clone was seen just once. V and J are TRBV4-3 and TRBJ2-2, with TRBD2 identical over 11 bases. This CDR3 spans 16 amino acids. V was clipped by 4 bases and J by 6 bases; unmatched bases: 7. CDR1 LGHNA and CDR2 YSLEER come from the germline V gene. This chain's CDR3 is CASSRRLAGSPGELFF. In nucleotides, the CDR3 is TGCGCCAGCAGCCGCCGACTAGCGGGATCCCCCGGGGAGCTGTTTTTT.

The chain joins TRBV4-3 to TRBJ1-3; unclear D gene. The V and J ends lost 0 bases and 0 bases respectively, with 9 bases between them. This CDR3 has 16 amino acids. Germline CDR1 is LGHNA and CDR2 is YSLEER. The CDR3 nucleotides are TGCGCCAGCAGCCAAGAGGTCAGATCCTCTGGAAACACCATATATTTT. Translated, it gives CASSQEVRSSGNTIYF.

This clone was seen a handful of times. The chain recombines TRBV3-1 (or the pseudogene TRBV3-2) with TRBJ1-5; 8 bases agree with TRBD1. Germline values: CDR1 LGHDT, CDR2 YNNKEL (reference sequence). Unmatched junction bases numbered 4, after V lost 4 bases and J lost 2 bases. The length of the CDR3 is 15 residues. Written as DNA, the CDR3 is TGTGCCAGCAGCCCAGCGACAGGGGGCAATCAGCCCCAGCATTTT. Its translation: CASSPATGGNQPQHF.

The rearrangement joins TRBV7-6 to TRBJ1-1; D gene uncertain. V gave up 0 bases and J gave up 4 bases, with 9 bases separating them. The CDR3 sequence is 14 residues long. Germline assignment: CDR1 SGHVS and CDR2 FNYEAQ. The CDR3 loop is CASSLAQLSTEAFF. The CDR3 nucleotides are TGTGCCAGCAGCTTAGCGCAATTGAGCACTGAAGCTTTCTTT. Full variable domain (outside the CDR3, taken from reference TRBV7-6 and TRBJ1-1): GAGVSQSPRYKVTKRGQDVALRCDPISGHVSLYWYRQALGQGPEFLTYFNYEAQQDKSGLPNDRFSAERPEGSISTLTIQRTEQRDSAMYRCASSLAQLSTEAFFGQGTRLTVV.

The V gene is TRBV7-9, the J gene TRBJ1-5, with 7 positions matching TRBD1. With V trimmed by 10 bases and J by 3 bases, 3 bases remained unmatched. The germline gives CDR1 SEHNR, CDR2 FQNEAQ (reference sequence). The CDR3 runs to 12 residues. CDR3: CATGQDNQPQHF. The DNA for the CDR3 is TGTGCCACCGGACAGGACAATCAGCCCCAGCATTTT.

The J gene is TRBJ2-1, the V gene TRBV28; 10 nucleotides match TRBD2. CDR3 length equals 16 residues. Germline CDR1 reads MDHEN; CDR2 reads SYDVKM. J gave up 8 bases and V 2 bases, and 9 bases lay outside the gene matches. CDR3: CASSLVVAGGRYEQFF. The CDR3 bases are TGTGCCAGCAGTTTAGTAGTAGCGGGAGGACGGTATGAGCAGTTCTTC.

This clone was observed a single time. V gene TRBV27 combines with J gene TRBJ1-2; D might be TRBD1 (6 bases). Per germline, CDR1 MNHEY and CDR2 SMNVEV (reference sequence). Deletions cut 3 bases from V and 5 bases from J, with 13 bases between. The CDR3 is made up of 14 amino acids. CDR3 nucleotides: TGTGCCAGCAGTTTGTATACAGGGAAGTATGGCTACACCTTC. Amino acid sequence: CASSLYTGKYGYTF.

The rearrangement uses TRBV20-1 and TRBJ1-1; D gene ambiguous. Looked up from germline, CDR1 is DFQATT and CDR2 is SNEGSKA (reference sequence). The CDR3 runs 11 residues. V dropped 6 bases and J dropped 7 bases, with 12 bases sitting between them. CDR3 nucleotides: TGCAGTGCCCGCCCGGAAGTTGAAGCTTTCTTT. As protein: CSARPEVEAFF.

The CDR3 bases are TGCGCCAGCAGCCAAGCGGGAGAAATCACAGATACGCAGTATTTT. Protein product: CASSQAGEITDTQYF. J is TRBJ2-3 and V is TRBV4-1; perhaps TRBD2 as D (6 bases). The CDR3 spans 15 residues. In germline, CDR1 is MGHRA, CDR2 YSYEKL. Deletions cut 1 base from V and 2 bases from J, with 10 bases between.

In this sample, this clone turned up once. This chain links TRBV7-8 with TRBJ2-1, with 10 bases aligning to TRBD2. The CDR3 length is 15 residues. Losses at the gene ends were 5 bases for V and 9 bases for J; bases not matched to a gene: 10. Germline CDR1 is SGHVS and CDR2 is FQNEAQ. DNA of the CDR3: TGTGCCAGCAGCCCAGACTCTAGCGGGGGTTTTGAGCAGTTCTTC. Amino acid sequence: CASSPDSSGGFEQFF.

This sequence joins TRBV5-6 and TRBJ1-5; the match to TRBD1 covers 7 bases. V was clipped by 0 bases and J by 6 bases; unmatched bases: 6. Germline-derived CDR1 and CDR2 are SGHDT and YYEEEE. The CDR3 runs 15 residues. For the CDR3, the DNA is TGTGCCAGCAGCTTGGGAGGGGGCGCCGGTCAGCCCCAGCATTTT. It codes for CASSLGGGAGQPQHF.

The V and J genes are TRBV29-1 and TRBJ2-7; D call uncertain. Per germline, CDR1 SQVTM and CDR2 ANQGSEA. The CDR3 loop spans 13 amino acids. V lost 4 bases to trimming and J lost 4 bases, with 14 bases between them. CDR3 residues: CSVVPLMGYEQYF. In nucleotides, the CDR3 is TGCAGCGTTGTCCCTCTTATGGGGTACGAGCAGTACTTC.

This clone has just one count. This chain links TRBV18 with TRBJ1-2, with D maybe TRBD1 (6 bases). The CDR3 has 15 residues. CDR1 KGHSH and CDR2 LQKENI come from the germline V gene. Trimming stripped 5 bases from V and 2 bases from J, with 15 bases between. CDR3 sequence: CASSYLEGDNYGYTF. The CDR3 DNA reads as TGTGCCAGCTCATACTTGGAGGGGGACAACTATGGCTACACCTTC. The entire variable domain, with the rest obtained from reference TRBV18 and TRBJ1-2, is as follows: NAGVMQNPRHLVRRRGQEARLRCSPMKGHSHVYWYRQLPEEGLKFMVYLQKENIIDESGMPKERFSAEFPKEGPSILRIQQVVRGDSAAYFCASSYLEGDNYGYTFGSGTRLTVV.

This chain connects TRBV13 to TRBJ2-7, with 13 positions matching TRBD2. CDR3 length: 17 amino acids. V trimming: 6 bases; J trimming: 3 bases; junction bases outside the gene matches: 11. Germline assignment: CDR1 PRHDT and CDR2 FYEKMQ (reference sequence). The CDR3 bases are TGTGCCAGCAGTTCCCGACTAGCGGGGGGTCATTACTACGAGCAGTACTTC. It encodes CASSSRLAGGHYYEQYF.

In its sample, this clone was seen a few times. The rearrangement links TRBV15 to TRBJ1-4; tentative D call: TRBD1 (6 bases). Looked up from germline, CDR1 is LNHNV and CDR2 is YYDKDF (reference sequence). V shed 0 bases and J shed 6 bases, with 17 bases lying between them. The CDR3 extends over 17 amino acids. In DNA, the CDR3 is TGTGCCACCAGCAGAGACCTGGACAGAGTGAGTTATGAAAAACTGTTTTTT. This translates into CATSRDLDRVSYEKLFF.

The chain combines TRBV6-2 or TRBV6-3 with TRBJ1-6, with D uncertain. V gave up 2 bases and J gave up 5 bases, with 7 bases separating them. The CDR3 sequence is 14 residues long. Germline V CDR1 and CDR2: MNHEY, SVGEGT. The CDR3 DNA reads as TGTGCCAGCAGTTACAGGGAACATAATTCACCCCTCCACTTT. Amino acids: CASSYREHNSPLHF.

The rearrangement links TRBV3-1 (or the pseudogene TRBV3-2) to TRBJ1-1; weak D call: TRBD1 (5 bases). V shed 0 bases and J shed 5 bases, with 13 bases lying between them. Germline V lookup: CDR1 LGHDT, CDR2 YNNKEL (reference sequence). The CDR3 length is 15 residues. CDR3 nucleotide sequence: TGTGCCAGCAGCCAAGAACCAGGGCTGAGGACTGAAGCTTTCTTT. Its protein is CASSQEPGLRTEAFF.

The chain employs TRBV6-6 and TRBJ1-4, with a possible D match to TRBD1 (5 bases). This CDR3 contains 15 residues. Trimming pared 1 base from V and 0 bases from J, leaving 6 bases between. CDR1 and CDR2 from the germline V gene are MNHNY and SVGAGI (reference sequence). CDR3 in DNA: TGTGCCAGCAGTTACTTGGGGGCAACTAATGAAAAACTGTTTTTT. Residues: CASSYLGATNEKLFF.

The J gene is TRBJ2-3, the V gene TRBV7-6, with a possible D match to TRBD2 (6 bases). The V and J ends lost 0 bases and 6 bases respectively, with 19 bases between them. This CDR3 comprises 17 residues. Looked up from germline, CDR1 is SGHVS and CDR2 is FNYEAQ. The CDR3 sequence: CASSLALPTPGVDTQYF. The CDR3 DNA is TGTGCCAGCAGCTTAGCCCTGCCCACTCCGGGGGTGGATACGCAGTATTTT. Filled out from reference TRBV7-6 and TRBJ2-3, the complete variable domain reads GAGVSQSPRYKVTKRGQDVALRCDPISGHVSLYWYRQALGQGPEFLTYFNYEAQQDKSGLPNDRFSAERPEGSISTLTIQRTEQRDSAMYRCASSLALPTPGVDTQYFGPGTRLTVL.

The chain uses TRBV27 and TRBJ1-1, with D perhaps matching TRBD1 (5 bases). The CDR3 is 12 residues long. Deletions cut 3 bases from V and 3 bases from J, with 5 bases between. CDR1 and CDR2 (germline): MNHEY, SMNVEV (reference sequence). The CDR3 nucleotides read TGTGCCAGCAGTTTGGGGGACACTGAAGCTTTCTTT. Residues: CASSLGDTEAFF.